The present entry profiles one T cell receptor (beta chain) with its context. The method was immunoSEQ multiplex PCR; TCRdb's version includes in-frame clones alone and lacks a portion of them. The table records around 100,000 clones, 70% to 90% of them present only once. These data belong to a study of blood T cell repertoires in COVID-19. Study in general: Sample material is recorded as cDNA or gDNA derived from T cells, B-cell-depleted T cells, or PBMCs.

The CDR3 covers 13 residues. Trimming pared 7 bases from V and 1 base from J, leaving 8 bases between. Germline V lookup: CDR1 SNHLY, CDR2 FYNNEI. This chain links TRBV2 with TRBJ2-1; D gene unclear. The specimen sequenced was peripheral blood. This receptor was obtained from a human donor in a cohort sampled during active COVID-19. CDR3 in DNA: TGTGCCAGCACCGCCGGGTCCTACAATGAGCAGTTCTTC. It codes for CASTAGSYNEQFF.